Shown below are 16 T cell receptor beta chains from a single sample sequenced in a study of blood T cell repertoires in COVID-19. Assay: immunoSEQ multiplex PCR; the TCRdb copy retains only in-frame clones and omits some. The sample yields 60,000 to 80,000 clones, roughly 85% seen once. The sample comprised peripheral blood. These TCRs come from an elderly woman with acute or convalescent COVID-19.

CDR3 in amino acids: CASSPGEGGSSGNTIYF. The CDR3 bases are TGTGCCAGCTCACCCGGGGAAGGAGGCAGCTCTGGAAACACCATATATTTT. This sequence joins TRBV18 and TRBJ1-3; D is unclear. Per the germline V gene, CDR1 is KGHSH and CDR2 is LQKENI. This CDR3 contains 17 residues. V shed 3 bases and J shed 0 bases, with 15 bases lying between them.

The rearrangement joins TRBV18 to TRBJ2-3, with TRBD1 matching over 7 bases. Germline CDR1 reads KGHSH; CDR2 reads LQKENI. With 1 base clipped from V and 2 bases from J, the junction kept 9 bases outside the gene matches. This CDR3 spans 17 amino acids. For the CDR3, the DNA is TGTGCCAGCTCACCACGACAGACAGGGCGTCACACAGATACGCAGTATTTT. Residues: CASSPRQTGRHTDTQYF. The whole variable domain, filled in from reference TRBV18 and TRBJ2-3, reads NAGVMQNPRHLVRRRGQEARLRCSPMKGHSHVYWYRQLPEEGLKFMVYLQKENIIDESGMPKERFSAEFPKEGPSILRIQQVVRGDSAAYFCASSPRQTGRHTDTQYFGPGTRLTVL.

The genes are TRBV5-1 and TRBJ2-1; 8 bases align to TRBD2. There are 15 residues in the CDR3. J was trimmed by 6 bases and V by 0 bases; bases with no gene match: 5. Germline lookup yields CDR1 SGHRS and CDR2 YFSETQ. For the CDR3, the DNA is TGCGCCAGCAGCTTGGTTGGGCGGGAGGTCAATGAGCAGTTCTTC. Its protein is CASSLVGREVNEQFF.

V usage is TRBV9 and J usage is TRBJ1-1, with 7 bases aligning to TRBD1. This CDR3 contains 15 residues. Germline CDR1 reads SGDLS; CDR2 reads YYNGEE. The V segment lost 2 bases and the J segment 6 bases; nucleotides outside the gene matches: 10. Here the CDR3 reads CASSVLTGTLAEAFF. The CDR3 DNA follows: TGTGCCAGCAGCGTCTTGACAGGGACTCTCGCTGAAGCTTTCTTT.

The J gene is TRBJ2-7, the V gene TRBV21-1; the D call TRBD2 from the table was never checked on the DNA. TRBV21-1 is deemed a pseudogene. The CDR3 runs 17 residues. The CDR3 nucleotides read TGTGCCAGCAGCAGAGGACTAGCGGGAGGTGAACCCTACGAGCAGTACTTC. It yields the protein CASSRGLAGGEPYEQYF.

The genes are TRBV7-2 and TRBJ2-3, with D possibly being TRBD2 (5 bases). Germline V CDR1 and CDR2: SGHTA, FQGNSA. This CDR3 is 14 amino acids long. V dropped 6 bases and J dropped 4 bases, with 14 bases sitting between them. Here the CDR3 reads CASSREPAADTQYF. DNA of the CDR3: TGTGCCAGCAGTAGGGAGCCCGCCGCAGATACGCAGTATTTT.

The chain couples TRBV5-4 to TRBJ1-4, with a tentative D call TRBD1 (5 bases). The germline gives CDR1 SGHNT, CDR2 YYREEE (reference sequence). V lost 6 bases to trimming and J lost 0 bases, with 12 bases between them. The length of the CDR3 is 15 residues. The CDR3 region is CASTRGGATNEKLFF. Written as DNA, the CDR3 is TGTGCCAGCACCCGGGGGGGTGCAACTAATGAAAAACTGTTTTTT.

The gene calls are TRBV3-1 (or the pseudogene TRBV3-2) and TRBJ2-5, with TRBD1 as a possible D gene (6 bases). Germline V gene data show CDR1 as LGHDT and CDR2 as YNNKEL (reference sequence). V dropped 9 bases and J dropped 5 bases, with 13 bases sitting between them. The CDR3 is 12 amino acids. CDR3 coding DNA: TGTGCCAGTGGGGCGAGGGGGGAGACCCAGTACTTC. It is translated as CASGARGETQYF.

In its sample, this clone was seen a few times. The rearrangement uses TRBV15 and TRBJ1-2; D is ambiguous. V dropped 0 bases and J dropped 4 bases, with 3 bases sitting between them. CDR1 and CDR2 (germline): LNHNV, YYDKDF (reference sequence). The CDR3 consists of 12 residues. The CDR3, as DNA: TGTGCCACCAGCAGAGACCGCTATGGCTACACCTTC. This gives the protein CATSRDRYGYTF.

In this sample, this clone turned up a few times. The rearrangement joins TRBV18 to TRBJ2-3, with 8 bases identical to TRBD2. Germline V gene sequence: CDR1 KGHSH, CDR2 LQKENI. The CDR3 covers 15 residues. The V gene end was trimmed by 6 bases and the J gene end by 1 base; junction bases not matched to a gene: 6. CDR3 region: CASSLGGAGTDTQYF. Here the CDR3 DNA reads TGTGCCAGCTCCCTCGGGGGGGCTGGCACAGATACGCAGTATTTT.

The chain uses TRBV14 and TRBJ2-7; D call uncertain. This CDR3 has 12 amino acids. Between the trimmed V and J ends, which lost 1 base and 4 bases, there was a span of 5 bases. The germline V gene has CDR1 SGHDN and CDR2 FVKESK. CDR3 loop: CASSQVVYEQYF. The CDR3 DNA reads TGTGCCAGCAGCCAAGTAGTTTACGAGCAGTACTTC.

This chain connects TRBV6-6 to TRBJ2-3, with D perhaps matching TRBD2 (5 bases). The CDR3 runs to 15 residues. Per germline, CDR1 MNHNY and CDR2 SVGAGI (reference sequence). The V end lost 6 bases, the J end lost 2 bases, and 15 bases lay between the germline ends. In DNA, the CDR3 is TGTGCCAGCAGCAAAGCGGACCGGCCCACAGATACGCAGTATTTT. Translated: CASSKADRPTDTQYF.

V is TRBV27 and J is TRBJ1-4; 8 bases line up with TRBD1. Trimming cost V 5 bases and J 8 bases; bases outside gene matches: 10. CDR1 and CDR2 (germline): MNHEY, SMNVEV (reference sequence). The CDR3 length is 15 residues. The CDR3 bases are TGTGCCAGCAGTCCCCGGACAGGGATGTACGAAAAACTGTTTTTT. Encoded protein: CASSPRTGMYEKLFF.

V is TRBV4-1 and J is TRBJ2-2; D unresolved. The CDR3 length is 17 residues. The V and J ends lost 0 bases and 14 bases respectively, with 25 bases between them. Germline CDR1 is MGHRA and CDR2 is YSYEKL. The CDR3 region is CASSQDMERIPLTTLFF. Written as DNA, the CDR3 is TGCGCCAGCAGCCAAGACATGGAAAGGATCCCCCTCACTACTCTGTTTTTT.

This clone has more than one count but fewer than ten. The chain combines TRBV5-1 with TRBJ2-2; TRBD2 matches at 8 bases. The CDR3 has 18 amino acids. Trimming removed 0 bases from V and 3 bases from J; junction bases left unmatched: 10. The V gene's germline CDR1 is SGHRS and CDR2 YFSETQ. CDR3 amino acids: CASSLGLSSGLDTGELFF. As DNA, the CDR3 is TGCGCCAGCAGCTTGGGTCTTTCTAGCGGGCTAGACACCGGGGAGCTGTTTTTT.

The chain carries TRBV3-1 (or the pseudogene TRBV3-2) and TRBJ2-3; D is perhaps TRBD2 (5 bases). CDR3 length: 14 amino acids. Trimming pared 3 bases from V and 4 bases from J, leaving 11 bases between. The germline gives CDR1 LGHDT, CDR2 YNNKEL (reference sequence). The CDR3 here is CASSHPSTPDTQYF. As DNA, the CDR3 is TGTGCCAGCAGCCATCCTAGCACCCCAGATACGCAGTATTTT.